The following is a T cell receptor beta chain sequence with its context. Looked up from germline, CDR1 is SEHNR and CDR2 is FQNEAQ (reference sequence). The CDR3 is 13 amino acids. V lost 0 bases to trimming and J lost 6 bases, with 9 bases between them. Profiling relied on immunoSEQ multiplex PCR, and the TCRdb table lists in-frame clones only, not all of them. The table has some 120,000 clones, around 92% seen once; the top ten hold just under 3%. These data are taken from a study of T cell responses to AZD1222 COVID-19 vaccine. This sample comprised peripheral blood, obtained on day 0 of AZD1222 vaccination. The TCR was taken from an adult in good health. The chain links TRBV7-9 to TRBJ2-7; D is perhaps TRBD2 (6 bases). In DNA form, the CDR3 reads TGTGCCAGCAGCTTAGCGCTCGGGGGCGAGCAGTACTTC. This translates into CASSLALGGEQYF.